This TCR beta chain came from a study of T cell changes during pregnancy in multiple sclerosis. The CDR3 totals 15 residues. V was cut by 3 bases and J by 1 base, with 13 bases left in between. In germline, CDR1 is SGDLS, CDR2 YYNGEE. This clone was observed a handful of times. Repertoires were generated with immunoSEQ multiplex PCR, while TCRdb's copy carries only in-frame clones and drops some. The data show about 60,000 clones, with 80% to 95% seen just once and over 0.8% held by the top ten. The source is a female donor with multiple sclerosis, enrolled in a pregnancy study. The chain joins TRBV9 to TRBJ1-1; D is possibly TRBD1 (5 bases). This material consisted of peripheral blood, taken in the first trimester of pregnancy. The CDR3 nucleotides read TGTGCCAGCAGCGCCGGACACAACGCGAACACTGAAGCTTTCTTT. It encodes CASSAGHNANTEAFF. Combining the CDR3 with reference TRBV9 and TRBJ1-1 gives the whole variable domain DSGVTQTPKHLITATGQRVTLRCSPRSGDLSVYWYQQSLDQGLQFLIQYYNGEERAKGNILERFSAQQFPDLHSELNLSSLELGDSALYFCASSAGHNANTEAFFGQGTRLTVV.